The 10 T cell receptor beta chains presented below share a single source sample, sequenced in a study of blood T cell repertoires in COVID-19. Data came from immunoSEQ multiplex PCR; TCRdb stores just in-frame clones and leaves some out. Of almost 50,000 clones in the sample, roughly nine tenths were seen once. Sequencing used peripheral blood. All receptors derive from a human donor in a cohort sampled during active COVID-19.

This clone was seen a handful of times. The J gene is TRBJ1-6, the V gene TRBV30; D is unresolved. The V end was cut by 1 base, the J end by 0 bases, with 10 bases between. Per germline, CDR1 GTSNPN and CDR2 SVGIG (reference sequence). This CDR3 is 16 amino acids long. In nucleotides, the CDR3 is TGTGCCTGGAGTGACCCCAGGTTCTCCTATAATTCACCCCTCCACTTT. Amino acids: CAWSDPRFSYNSPLHF.

J is TRBJ1-1 and V is TRBV10-1; D gene uncertain. Trimming shortened V by 2 bases and J by 3 bases, and 10 bases separated the two germline ends. CDR1 and CDR2 from the germline V gene are WNHNN and SYGVQD (reference sequence). The CDR3 runs 14 residues. The DNA of the CDR3 is TGCGCCAGCAGTGAGGAGGGTTTCGACACTGAAGCTTTCTTT. It translates to CASSEEGFDTEAFF.

This clone was observed once. The gene calls are TRBV3-1 (or the pseudogene TRBV3-2) and TRBJ1-2; D not certain. Trimming stripped 0 bases from V and 4 bases from J, with 12 bases between. The CDR3 consists of 15 residues. Germline V gene data show CDR1 as LGHDT and CDR2 as YNNKEL (reference sequence). CDR3 amino acids: CASSQEVGASYGYTF. The CDR3 DNA follows: TGTGCCAGCAGCCAAGAAGTGGGAGCTTCCTATGGCTACACCTTC.

V and J are TRBV7-8 and TRBJ1-3, with 8 bases lining up with TRBD1. V shed 1 base and J 2 bases; nucleotides not matched to a gene: 7. This CDR3 has 17 residues. Germline V gene sequence: CDR1 SGHVS, CDR2 FQNEAQ. This CDR3 reads CASSLVPDRVTGNTIYF. The CDR3 region has the DNA TGTGCCAGCAGCTTAGTACCGGACAGGGTAACTGGAAACACCATATATTTT.

J is TRBJ2-3 and V is TRBV27, with D unresolved. Germline V lookup: CDR1 MNHEY, CDR2 SMNVEV (reference sequence). This CDR3 has 15 amino acids. V was cut by 2 bases and J by 6 bases, with 15 bases left in between. CDR3 loop: CASSLNSPKVDTQYF. DNA for the CDR3: TGTGCCAGCAGTTTAAACAGCCCGAAGGTGGATACGCAGTATTTT.

This clone was seen only a few times. J is TRBJ1-1 and V is TRBV19; 8 bases map to TRBD1. The CDR3 covers 12 residues. V dropped 3 bases and J dropped 11; count of bases not matched to a gene: 5. Germline CDR1 LNHDA, CDR2 SQIVND (reference sequence). CDR3 sequence reads: CASSIWTGSAFF. CDR3 bases: TGTGCCAGTAGTATCTGGACAGGGAGTGCTTTCTTT.

The CDR3, as DNA: TGTGCCACCAGCAGAGCTGTGAACACTGAAGCTTTCTTT. It is translated as CATSRAVNTEAFF. The chain employs TRBV15 and TRBJ1-1; D remains ambiguous. CDR1 is LNHNV, CDR2 YYDKDF, per germline (reference sequence). V gave up 1 base and J gave up 0 bases, with 3 bases separating them. The CDR3 has 13 residues.

This chain links TRBV6-5 with TRBJ2-1; a weak D match, TRBD2 (6 bases). Between the trimmed V and J ends, which lost 6 bases and 0 bases, there was a span of 9 bases. In germline, CDR1 is MNHEY, CDR2 SVGAGI. The CDR3 runs to 14 residues. The CDR3 sequence: CASRGGTSYNEQFF. The CDR3 DNA follows: TGTGCCAGCAGAGGCGGGACCTCCTACAATGAGCAGTTCTTC.

The V and J genes are TRBV5-1 and TRBJ2-3; 10 nucleotides line up with TRBD2. CDR1 is SGHRS and CDR2 is YFSETQ in the germline V gene. CDR3 length equals 16 residues. V lost 4 bases, J lost 1 base, and 6 bases stayed unmatched. CDR3: CASSPRTSGRTDTQYF. The CDR3 DNA reads TGCGCCAGCAGCCCCCGGACTAGCGGACGCACAGATACGCAGTATTTT.

In nucleotides, the CDR3 is TGTGCCAGCAGCCCAGACAGGGGGCATTACAATGAGCAGTTCTTC. Translating it yields CASSPDRGHYNEQFF. This sequence joins TRBV7-3 and TRBJ2-1; 10 bases map to TRBD1. Germline trimming cut 5 bases from V and 4 bases from J; bases unmatched to any gene: 5. The germline V gene has CDR1 SGHTA and CDR2 FQGTGA. The CDR3 loop spans 15 amino acids.